This T cell receptor beta chain was identified during a study of response to subunit inactivated influenza vaccine. Broader study findings: Few new T cells, the authors suggested, are recruited by each seasonal influenza vaccination.

CDR3 length: 16 amino acids. Trimming took off 6 bases at V and 0 bases at J, with 14 bases between the two ends. Per the germline V gene, CDR1 is MNHNS and CDR2 is SASEGT. MiXCR, applied by TCRdb to the RT-PCR reads, yields one record per CDR3 protein. The table has roughly 790,000 distinct CDR3 sequences, about 20% seen once. As concerns this clonotype: Its antigen remains unidentified.

The sequence was obtained from a man in his fifties or sixties who received an inactivated influenza vaccine. Sequencing was performed on PBMCs from blood, taken about 5 days after vaccination. V and J are TRBV6-1 and TRBJ2-2; D perhaps matches TRBD2 (6 bases). CDR3 region: CASRAPGGSNTGELFF. CDR3 bases: TGTGCCAGCAGGGCCCCCGGGGGATCGAACACCGGGGAGCTGTTTTTT.